This is a list of T cell receptor beta chains from one sample in a study of CD8 T cells in ankylosing spondylitis. TCRdb used MiXCR to reprocess the 5' RACE reads, holding one entry per CDR3 protein. The sample has about 250,000 distinct CDR3 sequences, 8% to 10% seen once. What was sequenced was blood, either unsorted or a sorted T cell fraction (not recorded which). The origin of the receptors is a female donor with ankylosing spondylitis or in good health (not recorded which). Each CDR3 is given with its conserved first and last residue. The D gene is left open where the match is weak. For some rows the clone size is stated as once, few or many, or as a class when expanded; others skip it.

>many|TRBV20-1|TRBJ2-7|-
CSAPLALSSYEQYF
TGCAGTGCTCCTTTAGCGCTGAGCTCCTACGAGCAGTACTTC
>many|TRBV29-1|TRBJ1-2|-
CSVVAGGYTF
TGCAGCGTCGTAGCAGGCGGCTACACCTTC
>many|TRBV6-1|TRBJ1-1|-
CASTQAGTTEAFF
TGTGCCAGCACCCAGGCGGGGACGACTGAAGCTTTCTTT
>many|TRBV15|TRBJ2-7|-
CATSRDLGGYEQYF
TGTGCCACCAGCAGAGATCTAGGGGGCTACGAGCAGTACTTC
>many|TRBV3-1|TRBJ2-1|-
CASSQSGHNEQFF
TGTGCCAGCAGCCAGTCGGGGCACAATGAGCAGTTCTTC
>-|TRBV20-1|TRBJ2-1|-
CSARDRILTYNEQFF
TGCAGTGCTAGAGATCGGATACTGACCTACAATGAGCAGTTCTTC
>many|TRBV10-3|TRBJ1-3|-
CAISGGSGNTIYF
TGTGCCATCAGTGGGGGATCTGGAAACACCATATATTTT
>many|TRBV12-3/TRBV12-4|TRBJ2-1|TRBD1
CASSLGTDNEQFF
TGTGCCAGCAGTTTGGGGACAGACAATGAGCAGTTCTTC
>many|TRBV12-3/TRBV12-4|TRBJ2-1|-
CASSFGSQRGNEQFF
TGTGCCAGCAGTTTTGGTAGCCAGAGGGGCAATGAGCAGTTCTTC
>few|TRBV6-5|TRBJ2-2|TRBD2
CASSSTPGLAGVTGELFF
TGTGCCAGCAGTTCGACCCCGGGACTAGCGGGAGTCACCGGGGAGCTGTTTTTT
>many|TRBV6-2/TRBV6-3|TRBJ1-2|-
CASGQVQGGYGYTF
TGTGCCAGCGGCCAGGTACAGGGCGGCTATGGCTACACCTTC
>few|TRBV7-9|TRBJ1-1|TRBD1
CASSFDSEGAGAFF
TGTGCCAGCAGCTTCGATTCAGAGGGGGCCGGAGCTTTCTTT
>-|TRBV29-1|TRBJ2-1|-
CSVEEREKAYNEQFF
TGCAGCGTTGAAGAACGGGAGAAGGCCTACAATGAGCAGTTCTTC
>-|TRBV12-5|TRBJ2-1|-
CASGWGRNEQFF
TGTGCTAGTGGTTGGGGTAGAAATGAGCAGTTCTTC
>many|TRBV4-3|TRBJ1-2|-
CASSQDRVGGYTF
TGCGCCAGCAGCCAAGACAGGGTCGGCGGCTACACCTTC
>-|TRBV7-2|TRBJ1-2|-
CASSTTGVYTF
TGTGCCAGCAGTACGACAGGTGTCTACACCTTC
>-|TRBV7-4|TRBJ2-7|-
CASSTGNSYEQYF
TGTGCCAGCAGCACCGGGAACTCCTACGAGCAGTACTTC
>many|TRBV3-1|TRBJ2-1|-
CASSHPLPTNEQFF
TGTGCCAGCAGCCACCCTCTCCCAACTAATGAGCAGTTCTTC
>many|TRBV20-1|TRBJ2-6|-
CSAREGSSGANVLTF
TGCAGTGCTAGAGAAGGGAGCTCTGGGGCCAACGTCCTGACTTTC
>many|TRBV12-3/TRBV12-4|TRBJ2-7|-
CASSLSEAIVYEQYF
TGTGCCAGCAGTTTAAGTGAGGCTATCGTCTACGAGCAGTACTTC
>few|TRBV11-2|TRBJ2-1|-
CASSSAGWTGNNEQFF
TGTGCCAGCAGCTCGGCGGGGTGGACAGGTAACAATGAGCAGTTCTTC
>many|TRBV29-1|TRBJ2-5|-
CSVEGWARGEETQYF
TGCAGCGTTGAAGGGTGGGCCCGAGGGGAGGAGACCCAGTACTTC
>many|TRBV4-2|TRBJ2-4|-
CASSQDNYPNIQYF
TGTGCCAGCAGCCAAGATAACTACCCAAACATTCAGTACTTC
>many|TRBV6-2/TRBV6-3|TRBJ2-5|TRBD2
CASRQGTSAYQETQYF
TGTGCCAGCAGGCAAGGGACTAGCGCCTACCAAGAGACCCAGTACTTC
>many|TRBV11-2|TRBJ1-5|-
CASSPTGESNQPQHF
TGTGCCAGCAGCCCGACGGGGGAGAGCAATCAGCCCCAGCATTTT
>many|TRBV7-3|TRBJ2-7|-
CASSLAPGNEQYF
TGTGCCAGCAGCTTAGCCCCGGGAAACGAGCAGTACTTC
>many|TRBV7-8|TRBJ1-1|-
CASSLSRLINTEAFF
TGTGCCAGCAGCTTATCCAGGCTCATTAACACTGAAGCTTTCTTT
>many|TRBV12-3/TRBV12-4|TRBJ1-5|TRBD1
CASSLAEGAAQPQHF
TGTGCCAGCAGTTTAGCGGAGGGGGCCGCTCAGCCCCAGCATTTT
>many|TRBV6-6|TRBJ2-7|-
CASSYSMGEQYF
TGTGCCAGCAGTTACTCGATGGGGGAGCAGTACTTC
>many|TRBV5-5|TRBJ1-2|-
CASSGSGTIDFGAGYTF
TGTGCCAGCAGCGGATCCGGGACAATCGACTTTGGAGCTGGCTACACCTTC
>many|TRBV29-1|TRBJ2-7|-
CSVEGTDYEQYF
TGCAGCGTTGAAGGGACAGACTACGAGCAGTACTTC